The entry below gives a single TCR beta chain sequence along with its context. It lacks a known antigen. Base quality data are lacking; no much larger clone is found one base away. This entry is derived from a study of blood T cells in healthy people across ages (dated by TCRdb to the mid-2010s). Broadly, across the study: Template switching captured roughly one uniquely barcoded TCR beta cDNA molecule per two T cells in model experiments. Age-related changes in TCR beta repertoire diversity were measured in the study by deep sequencing normalized with unique cDNA molecular identifiers. Four age groups were formed from the donors: young (average 16 years), middle-aged (approximately 39), aged (roughly 59) and long-lived (approximately 78). The study analyzed two additional independent replicas of 1 million unique cDNA reads from the same blood draw for two donors, one aged 18 to 30 and one aged 80 or older. Broader findings and caveats from the paper: Donor CMV infection status was unknown, potentially confounding age-related changes in expanded clonotypes. As age increased, observed TCR beta diversity per million T cells dropped in a roughly linear way, and a significant reduction was already evident by age approximately 40. Because profiling used bulk unsorted PBMCs, naive and antigen-experienced compartments could not be compared conclusively. Total diversity estimates from one million sequenced T cells were considered lower bounds and underestimates. Observed TCR beta diversity correlated strongly with the percentage of naive T cells measured by flow cytometry. The long-lived group showed more naive CD4+ T cells, fewer expanded clones and increased TCR diversity than the aged group, suggesting age selection.

Via the germline V gene, CDR1 is SGHRS and CDR2 YFSETQ. The CDR3 spans 15 residues, from the cysteine through the phenylalanine. The only DNA kept is the CDR3, 45 bases in frame from the first base. The junction shows trimming of 0 bases on V and 4 bases on J, plus 11 bases between the germline ends. Library prep was done by 5' RACE. Sequenced using an Illumina HiSeq 2500. A second 7 to 11 cycle PCR used a sample-barcoded 5' primer and a J-beta primer mix. A template-switch 5' adaptor carrying 12 random nucleotides introduced a unique molecular identifier onto each TCR beta cDNA molecule. Each sample yielded at least 2.5 million CDR3-containing paired-end reads. First-strand cDNA was synthesized from all RNA with the Mint cDNA synthesis kit, primed by a TRBC-specific oligonucleotide. Following uracil-DNA glycosylase treatment, a first 18-cycle PCR with universal primers M1SS and BC2_uni_R was performed on all cDNA. On the study's bioinformatics: For normalization, 1 million high-quality reads, each with a distinct molecular identifier, were randomly selected from each sample. Reads sharing molecular identifiers were discarded rather than binned into consensus sequences. MiTCR, set to a Q25 quality threshold and the strictest error-elimination algorithm, was used for CDR3 identification, clonotype clustering and error correction. A nonparametric unseen species model using Euler transformation provided a lower-bound estimate of total TCR beta diversity. TCRdb's own reprocessing of the public reads used fastp at Q25 and MiXCR and kept productive beta chains. One record per CDR3 amino acid sequence lists the most common genes and DNA. The V and J calls and clone size are TCRdb's, not the authors'. The sample profile shows more than 900,000 distinct CDR3 sequences; about 23% of them were found once. The ten top clones hold around 0.75% of the sample.

The donors were roughly 39 Caucasian individuals from Russia, aged roughly 6 to 100 years, who were systemically healthy. Each donor gave ten milliliters of peripheral blood, drawn into EDTA-treated Vacutainer tubes. Ficoll-Paque density-gradient centrifugation was used to isolate PBMCs, with at least 7 million per sample. Total RNA was extracted from PBMCs with Trizol reagent, with at least 6 micrograms obtained per sample. Naive CD45RAhigh/CD27high T cell percentages were measured by flow cytometry on a PBMC aliquot from every donor. The same data also went into a second study, on T cells of mothers and their children. As described in the second report: Donors were nine systemically healthy Caucasian individuals: three mothers and their six children. cDNA synthesis consumed the entire amount of extracted RNA, loaded at roughly 1.5 ug RNA in each 15 ul reaction. In the second PCR, sample barcodes and 2-4 random nucleotides were introduced via the M1S primer. More than 8.5 million TCR beta CDR3 reads were obtained from each mother, and about 3 million reads were obtained from each child. TCR recombination output is similarly shaped by thymic selection in related and unrelated pairs, with a minor effect exerted by inherited differences. Normalized repertoire overlap in related mother-child pairs was always slightly higher than in unrelated mother-child pairs, but the difference was never significant. Persistent microchimeric T cell clones were not detected, at a sensitivity of around 100 clones per million clonotypes. The study used deep NGS to compare TCR beta repertoires of mothers and children, seeking features distinguishing related mother-child pairs from unrelated individuals. Mothers averaged roughly 40 +/- 4 years of age and children averaged approximately 11 +/- 4 years. After adapter ligation with NEBNext reagents, the libraries were sequenced on Illumina HiSeq 2000 with 100+100 nt paired-end reads. Mother and child libraries were prepared a month apart and sequenced in separate runs to prevent cross-contamination. Each donor had between 500,000 and 2,000,000 distinct TCR beta clonotypes identified. Naive TCR beta clonotypes were estimated from low-frequency clonotypes matched to each donor's FACS-determined naive share, without sorting.

The receptor comes from a girl aged 2 to 10 in good health. This chain joins TRBV5-1 to TRBJ2-1; TRBD2 is perhaps the D gene, given 5 matching bases. What was sequenced was blood. CDR3 reads: CASSLGADYYNEQFF. The nucleotide sequence reads as follows: TGCGCCAGCAGCTTGGGGGCAGACTATTACAATGAGCAGTTCTTC.